This entry concerns a single T cell receptor (beta chain). The antigen is undetermined. The V gene's germline CDR1 is SNHLY and CDR2 FYNNEI. The CDR3 sequence is 15 residues long. The V end was cut by 4 bases, the J end by 5 bases, with 15 bases between. How the authors handled the data: Sequence data from immunoSEQ were junction-only and lacked quality scores; consequently, filtering differed. The method was immunoSEQ multiplex PCR; TCRdb's version includes in-frame clones alone and lacks a portion of them. The V and J calls and clone size come from that table; D and trimming were worked out from the DNA. The sample contains about 980,000 clones, approximately 76% of which appear only once. The sample belongs to a study of shared clonotypes between healthy human individuals. Study results and caveats: When compared with the clonotypes that were shared by all four sorted-subset donors, the non-shared clonotypes turned out to have lower generation probabilities. Sequencing depth was expected to influence donor clonotype sharing. Naive subsets usually exceeded memory subsets in estimated richness.

The chain is built from TRBV2 and TRBJ2-1; D is perhaps TRBD2 (5 bases). The source is a man younger than 35 in good health. Material: memory CD4+ T cells sorted from blood. The subset here: CD45RA-negative fraction. DNA of the CDR3: TGTGCCAGCAGTGGGTTTGGCGGGTCCAACAATGAGCAGTTCTTC. It codes for CASSGFGGSNNEQFF.